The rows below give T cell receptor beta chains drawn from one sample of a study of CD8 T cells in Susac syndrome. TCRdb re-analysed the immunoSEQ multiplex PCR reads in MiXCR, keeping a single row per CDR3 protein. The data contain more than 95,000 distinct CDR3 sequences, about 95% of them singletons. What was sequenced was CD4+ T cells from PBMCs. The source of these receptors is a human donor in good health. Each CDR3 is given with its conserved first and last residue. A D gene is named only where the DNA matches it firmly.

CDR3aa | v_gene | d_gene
CASSPTQDRSYEQYF | TRBV18 | NA
CASQSPGTTYEQYF | TRBV3-1 | TRBD2
CSARILERADTQYF | TRBV20-1 | NA
CASSLQDGSEQYF | TRBV5-4 | NA
CSVPLSGGRDTQYF | TRBV29-1 | TRBD2
CASSAATGANVLTF | TRBV9 | NA
CASSRGNGLSNEQFF | TRBV14 | NA
CASSQDRAQGQGQPQHF | TRBV4-1 | NA
CSGGDRDTGELFF | TRBV29-1 | TRBD1
CASSYDLGNQPQHF | TRBV2 | NA
CSAKTGVNQPQHF | TRBV20-1 | TRBD1
CASSVAGQRNTGELFF | TRBV9 | NA
CASSEAASTDVAQYF | TRBV6-1 | NA
CSAPEGGSTDTQYF | TRBV20-1 | TRBD2
CASSLKGGQQFF | TRBV5-4 | NA
CASSLSPGGSGELFF | TRBV5-1 | NA
CASTYGLAGGYEQYF | TRBV5-1 | TRBD2
CASSQELDYEQYF | TRBV14 | NA
CASSRGPPRTLTYEQYF | TRBV5-4 | NA
CASSLQGTNQPQHF | TRBV7-9 | NA
CASSLLSGSYEQYF | TRBV5-1 | NA
CASSPGGWNTEAFF | TRBV9 | NA
CASSLSPVERTDTQYF | TRBV7-8 | NA
CASSSTSGRAWNEQFF | TRBV12-3/TRBV12-4 | TRBD2
CASSDRKDEQFF | TRBV25-1 | NA
CASSQGELAFYEQYF | TRBV3-1 | NA
CASSQEAQRQGNIQYF | TRBV4-3 | NA
CASSEFRDRGSDTQYF | TRBV25-1 | TRBD1
CASSQDYRGVSSGNTIYF | TRBV4-3 | TRBD1
CASRWTGDTEAFF | TRBV11-2 | TRBD1
CASSPLGGSYTEAFF | TRBV18 | NA
CATSSAGTGFEQYF | TRBV15 | TRBD1
CASAWTSGSGGKYEQYF | TRBV6-2/TRBV6-3 | TRBD2
CSAPRGDTQYF | TRBV20-1 | NA
CASSLVGGTAKNIQYF | TRBV7-2 | NA
CASRVRLNTGELFF | TRBV2 | NA
CAHKPRDRIYEQYF | TRBV2 | TRBD1
CASSPPSKQETQYF | TRBV18 | NA
CSASGGRDHSEQFF | TRBV20-1 | NA
CASSHLDRVKTDTQYF | TRBV3-1 | TRBD1
CASRDRDRLYEQYF | TRBV28 | TRBD1
CASSESIPGELFF | TRBV2 | NA
CATSAPGEETQYF | TRBV24-1 | NA
CASSHRQGRNEQFF | TRBV3-1 | TRBD1
CASSPIGTSGSVNEQFF | TRBV18 | TRBD2
CSVRKDHYEQYF | TRBV29-1 | NA
CASSGLTGGSENGYTF | TRBV18 | TRBD1
CSARAGTRANTGELFF | TRBV20-1 | NA
CSAFDRLGTEAFF | TRBV20-1 | NA
CASSPPGQSLNTEAFF | TRBV12-3/TRBV12-4 | TRBD1
CASSPRLAGVTGELFF | TRBV11-2 | TRBD2
CASSLVGAGETQYF | TRBV5-6 | NA
CASSLDGGPKGGANVLTF | TRBV5-1 | NA
CASSPTGPPGANVLTF | TRBV18 | NA
CASSEAGNYGYTF | TRBV2 | NA